The 5 T cell receptor beta chains below all came from one sample that was sequenced in a study of T-cell memory formation after mild COVID-19. TCRdb reprocessed the 5' RACE reads with MiXCR, giving one entry per CDR3 protein. The sample consists of 250,000 to 300,000 distinct CDR3 sequences, roughly 17% of them appearing once. The specimen was PBMCs or a T cell subset sorted from them (not recorded which). Every receptor here comes from a man between 18 and 29 years old who had mild COVID-19 (a few samples of this study predate the infection). Cell type and time point are not known.

The rearrangement uses TRBV4-1 and TRBJ2-2; D ambiguous. CDR3 size: 14 residues. CDR1 MGHRA and CDR2 YSYEKL come from the germline V gene. V lost 2 bases to trimming and J lost 1 base, with 5 bases between them. CDR3 in DNA: TGCGCCAGCAGCCAATACAGGAACACCGGGGAGCTGTTTTTT. This gives the protein CASSQYRNTGELFF.

Only a few counts were recorded for this clonotype. V usage is TRBV9 and J usage is TRBJ2-1; unclear D gene. The CDR3 covers 15 residues. The V gene's germline CDR1 is SGDLS and CDR2 YYNGEE. Trimming cost V 1 base and J 6 bases, with 14 bases left between them. The CDR3: CASSVLGFGRNEQFF. The CDR3 coding sequence is TGTGCCAGCAGCGTATTGGGTTTCGGTCGCAATGAGCAGTTCTTC.

A few counts support this clonotype. The V and J genes are TRBV7-8 and TRBJ2-2; D gene uncertain. The CDR3 loop spans 16 amino acids. Germline assignment: CDR1 SGHVS and CDR2 FQNEAQ. V gave up 4 bases and J gave up 0 bases, with 12 bases separating them. The CDR3 loop reads CASSSPDTANTGELFF. The CDR3 DNA follows: TGTGCCAGCAGCTCACCCGACACCGCGAACACCGGGGAGCTGTTTTTT.

This clonotype was seen many times. This chain links TRBV12-3 or TRBV12-4 with TRBJ2-7, with 7 positions matching TRBD2. V was pared by 0 bases and J by 5 bases, with 1 base of the junction left unmatched. The CDR3 totals 13 residues. The CDR3 loop reads CASSLAGGNEQYV. The CDR3 coding sequence is TGTGCCAGCAGTTTAGCGGGAGGGAACGAGCAGTACGTC.

The V and J genes are TRBV5-1 and TRBJ1-2, with a weak D call TRBD1 (6 bases). V lost 0 bases, J lost 2 bases, and 8 bases lay in between. Germline lookup yields CDR1 SGHRS and CDR2 YFSETQ. The CDR3 has 14 amino acids. CDR3 in DNA: TGCGCCAGCAGCTTGGAAACAGGGAACTATGGCTACACCTTC. It encodes CASSLETGNYGYTF.